Detailed here is one T cell receptor (beta chain). The data are from a study of technical replicates of blood from a few donors. The data were produced by immunoSEQ multiplex PCR, yet TCRdb's version contains in-frame clones alone and is incomplete. The sample lists 85,000 to 100,000 clones, 90% to 96% occurring once. Germline V CDR1 and CDR2: LNHDA, SQIVND (reference sequence). This CDR3 region has 21 residues. Trimming shortened V by 2 bases and J by 5 bases, and 32 bases separated the two germline ends. The V call is TRBV19, the J call TRBJ2-3; a weak D match, TRBD1 (6 bases). The material sequenced was T cells isolated from PBMCs. The sequence derives from a human donor in good health. CDR3 DNA: TGTGCCAGTAGTATACGAAGGGGGACGGTGGTCAGGATGAACGTGCTAGATACGCAGTATTTT. Protein: CASSIRRGTVVRMNVLDTQYF.